There are many counts of the clone carrying this TCR beta chain. The sample is drawn from a study of T cells in Graves' hyperthyroidism and ophthalmopathy. Germline CDR1 and CDR2: MDHEN and SYDVKM. The CDR3 is made up of 14 amino acids. The V end was cut by 2 bases, the J end by 3 bases, with 8 bases between. RNA transcripts were the template for amplifying TCR beta CDR3 regions. An initial round of RT-PCR targeting the TCR CDR3 relied on the HTBI primer set. TCRdb re-called the multiplex PCR reads with MiXCR, one entry per CDR3 protein. The table includes 530,000 or so distinct CDR3 sequences, 17% detected once.

What was sequenced was blood. The receptor was isolated from a woman aged 18 to 35 with Graves' ophthalmopathy. V is TRBV28 and J is TRBJ1-5, with D possibly matching TRBD1 (6 bases). The CDR3 spells CASSLQGNNQPQHF. CDR3 DNA: TGTGCCAGCAGTTTACAGGGGAACAATCAGCCCCAGCATTTT.